A single sample gave rise to the 10 T cell receptor beta chains below, sequenced in a study of blood T cell repertoires in COVID-19. The method was immunoSEQ multiplex PCR; TCRdb's version includes in-frame clones alone and lacks a portion of them. The data hold under 450,000 clones, with about nine tenths observed a single time. Specimen: peripheral blood. The receptor source for this set is a woman aged 40 to 55 with COVID-19, enrolled during active disease.

The chain carries TRBV6-5 and TRBJ1-6; D unresolved. This CDR3 spans 15 amino acids. Deletions cut 6 bases from V and 7 bases from J, with 16 bases between. Germline V CDR1 and CDR2: MNHEY, SVGAGI. For the CDR3, the DNA is TGTGCCAGCAGGCCAGGAACCGGGAGCAATTCACCCCTCCACTTT. Translated, it gives CASRPGTGSNSPLHF.

This sequence joins TRBV5-4 and TRBJ1-2; TRBD1 aligns across 8 bases. The CDR3 is 15 amino acids. CDR1 and CDR2 from the germline V gene are SGHNT and YYREEE (reference sequence). J gave up 10 bases and V 4 bases, and 15 bases lay outside the gene matches. CDR3 protein: CASSREVAGGRTYTF. The CDR3 nucleotides are TGTGCCAGCAGCCGAGAGGTGGCAGGGGGCCGAACCTACACCTTC. The full variable domain, rest sourced from reference TRBV5-4 and TRBJ1-2, is ETGVTQSPTHLIKTRGQQVTLRCSSQSGHNTVSWYQQALGQGPQFIFQYYREEENGRGNFPPRFSGLQFPNYSSELNVNALELDDSALYLCASSREVAGGRTYTFGSGTRLTVV.

The gene calls are TRBV27 and TRBJ2-2, with D uncertain. The CDR3 has 13 residues. With 3 bases removed from V and 2 bases from J, the gap between germline ends came to 4 bases. Per the germline V gene, CDR1 is MNHEY and CDR2 is SMNVEV (reference sequence). CDR3 region: CASSFTNTGELFF. The CDR3 DNA sequence: TGTGCCAGCAGTTTTACTAACACCGGGGAGCTGTTTTTT.

The rearrangement joins TRBV4-1 to TRBJ1-4, with 7 bases that match TRBD1. Trimming at V came to 10 bases and at J to 8 bases, leaving 13 bases not matched to a gene. CDR1 MGHRA and CDR2 YSYEKL come from the germline V gene. The CDR3 is 14 amino acids. This CDR3 reads CATRGRQGGEKLFF. CDR3 coding DNA: TGCGCCACTCGAGGCCGGCAGGGGGGAGAAAAACTGTTTTTT.

The gene calls are TRBV2 and TRBJ2-7; D remains ambiguous. The length of the CDR3 is 13 residues. In germline, CDR1 is SNHLY, CDR2 FYNNEI. V lost 10 bases and J lost 3, with 16 bases in between. CDR3 nucleotide sequence: TGTGCCACCACCCTCAGACACAACTACGAGCAGTACTTC. It is translated as CATTLRHNYEQYF. Supplemented by reference TRBV2 and TRBJ2-7, the full variable domain reads EPEVTQTPSHQVTQMGQEVILRCVPISNHLYFYWYRQILGQKVEFLVSFYNNEISEKSEIFDDQFSVERPDGSNFTLKIRSTKLEDSAMYFCATTLRHNYEQYFGPGTRLTVT.

This chain joins TRBV10-3 and TRBJ1-1, with TRBD1 matching over 9 bases. CDR1 and CDR2 from the germline V gene are ENHRY and SYGVKD. Unmatched junction bases numbered 13, after V lost 10 bases and J lost 7 bases. This CDR3 has 14 amino acids. The CDR3 loop is CATTPGTGMFEAFF. In DNA form, the CDR3 reads TGTGCCACCACTCCCGGGACAGGGATGTTTGAAGCTTTCTTT.

The J gene is TRBJ1-2, the V gene TRBV27, with 8 bases identical to TRBD1. After removal of 0 bases from V and 3 bases from J, the junction contained 9 bases not matched to a gene. Per the germline V gene, CDR1 is MNHEY and CDR2 is SMNVEV (reference sequence). The CDR3 is made up of 17 amino acids. The CDR3 region has the DNA TGTGCCAGCAGTTTATCGCCAGGGGGCGCCTCTGACTATGGCTACACCTTC. Residues: CASSLSPGGASDYGYTF.

V and J are TRBV12-3 or TRBV12-4 and TRBJ1-1; no clear D gene. CDR3 length: 13 residues. Trimming removed 6 bases at V and 5 bases at J, with 13 bases between. The CDR3 reads CASSPPALTEAFF. CDR3 DNA sequence: TGTGCCAGCAGCCCCCCTGCCCTAACTGAAGCTTTCTTT.

This clone occurred a few times. The sample carries other DNA sequences with the same CDR3. The rearrangement joins TRBV7-9 to TRBJ1-2; perhaps TRBD1 as D (6 bases). Trimming pared 5 bases from V and 3 bases from J, leaving 13 bases between. Per the germline V gene, CDR1 is SEHNR and CDR2 is FQNEAQ (reference sequence). The CDR3 extends over 14 amino acids. The CDR3 DNA is TGTGCCAGCAGCCTGGGGGCGGGGGACTATGGCTACACCTTC. This sequence encodes CASSLGAGDYGYTF.

The J gene is TRBJ1-6, the V gene TRBV15, with 9 nucleotides matching TRBD1. The germline V gene has CDR1 LNHNV and CDR2 YYDKDF (reference sequence). Losses at the gene ends were 2 bases for V and 10 bases for J; bases not matched to a gene: 6. The CDR3 extends over 15 amino acids. The CDR3 DNA sequence: TGTGCCACCAGCAGAAGAGACAGGGGGGGATCACCCCTCCACTTT. It is translated as CATSRRDRGGSPLHF. Filled out from reference TRBV15 and TRBJ1-6, the complete variable domain reads DAMVIQNPRYQVTQFGKPVTLSCSQTLNHNVMYWYQQKSSQAPKLLFHYYDKDFNNEADTPDNFQSRRPNTSFCFLDIRSPGLGDTAMYLCATSRRDRGGSPLHFGNGTRLTVT.